The 9 T cell receptor beta chains below come from one sample, sequenced in a study of shared clonotypes between healthy human individuals. Profiling relied on immunoSEQ multiplex PCR, and the TCRdb table lists in-frame clones only, not all of them. There are hundreds of thousands of clones in the sample; roughly 83% occur only once, and about 13% lies in the top ten. The sample was PBMCs. The source of these receptors is a woman aged 40 to 50 in good health. Some clones in this sample may be carry-over from other donors' samples.

V gene TRBV7-9 combines with J gene TRBJ2-7, with 7 bases matching TRBD2. Trimming cost V 4 bases and J 2 bases; bases outside gene matches: 5. The CDR3 extends over 14 amino acids. Germline loops: CDR1 SEHNR, CDR2 FQNEAQ (reference sequence). The CDR3 sequence: CASSSRDYTYEQYF. CDR3 nucleotide sequence: TGTGCCAGCAGCTCCCGGGACTATACCTACGAGCAGTACTTC.

This clone was observed a handful of times. This chain links TRBV30 with TRBJ2-7, with D perhaps matching TRBD2 (5 bases). The CDR3 has 17 amino acids. Germline loops: CDR1 GTSNPN, CDR2 SVGIG (reference sequence). Trimming left V 0 bases short and J 0 bases short, with 18 bases between. CDR3 sequence reads: CAWSVGRLALSSYEQYF. CDR3 DNA: TGTGCCTGGAGTGTGGGCCGGCTAGCCTTAAGCTCCTACGAGCAGTACTTC.

This chain links TRBV5-1 with TRBJ2-7; D uncertain. Germline-derived CDR1 and CDR2 are SGHRS and YFSETQ. This CDR3 is built from 14 residues. Trimming took off 2 bases at V and 4 bases at J, with 13 bases between the two ends. The CDR3 DNA reads as TGCGCCAGCAGCTTCTACGGAGAGGTATACGAGCAGTACTTC. It codes for CASSFYGEVYEQYF. Filled out from reference TRBV5-1 and TRBJ2-7, the complete variable domain reads KAGVTQTPRYLIKTRGQQVTLSCSPISGHRSVSWYQQTPGQGLQFLFEYFSETQRNKGNFPGRFSGRQFSNSRSEMNVSTLELGDSALYLCASSFYGEVYEQYFGPGTRLTVT.

This clone was counted only a few times. The gene calls are TRBV7-9 and TRBJ1-5; D possibly corresponds to TRBD1 (5 bases). This CDR3 has 14 amino acids. Trimming cost V 5 bases and J 2 bases, with 10 bases left between them. Per the germline V gene, CDR1 is SEHNR and CDR2 is FQNEAQ (reference sequence). The CDR3 DNA sequence: TGTGCCAGCAGCACCCAAGGGGGCAATCAGCCCCAGCATTTT. It codes for CASSTQGGNQPQHF.

This rearrangement joins TRBV18 to TRBJ2-1; 9 positions match TRBD1. From germline, CDR1 is KGHSH and CDR2 LQKENI. Germline trimming cut 3 bases from V and 8 bases from J; bases unmatched to any gene: 5. The CDR3 length is 14 residues. CDR3 sequence (DNA): TGTGCCAGCTCACCTTGGGACAGGGACGATGAGCAGTTCTTC. Protein: CASSPWDRDDEQFF.

The rearrangement joins TRBV9 to TRBJ2-7; 11 bases align to TRBD2. The CDR3 has 17 residues. V gave up 0 bases and J gave up 2 bases; unmatched junction bases: 7. Per germline, CDR1 SGDLS and CDR2 YYNGEE. The CDR3 DNA sequence: TGTGCCAGCAGCGTAGGAGGGGGACTAGCGGCCGCCTACGAGCAGTACTTC. This encodes CASSVGGGLAAAYEQYF.

This clone showed up just once. V and J are TRBV29-1 and TRBJ1-1; possibly TRBD1 for D (6 bases). In germline, CDR1 is SQVTM, CDR2 ANQGSEA. This CDR3 has 14 amino acids. V shed 6 bases and J shed 2 bases, with 16 bases lying between them. Here the CDR3 DNA reads TGCAGCGTAGCCTCTGGGGGGGCCAACACTGAAGCTTTCTTT. Amino acids: CSVASGGANTEAFF.

Turning to this clone: A much larger clonotype is one base distant, so this may be a read error. The sample has other DNA sequences that encode this CDR3 too. The chain carries TRBV18 and TRBJ2-7, with D perhaps TRBD2 (6 bases). This CDR3 spans 15 amino acids. Between the trimmed V and J ends, which lost 0 bases and 2 bases, there was a span of 11 bases. Germline V gene lookup returns CDR1 KGHSH and CDR2 LQKENI. CDR3 protein: CASSPPSGSTYEQYF. CDR3 DNA sequence: TGTGCCAGCTCACCACCCAGCGGGTCAACCTACGAGCAGTACTTC.

The genes are TRBV30 and TRBJ2-7; TRBD1 agrees at 9 bases. Germline V gene sequence: CDR1 GTSNPN, CDR2 SVGIG (reference sequence). The junction had 13 bases not matched to a gene; V was cut back by 5 bases and J by 5 bases. The CDR3 is 15 amino acids. CDR3 residues: CAWGRTGAISNEQYF. As DNA, the CDR3 is TGTGCCTGGGGCCGGACAGGGGCCATCTCTAACGAGCAGTACTTC.